These 29 T cell receptor beta chains were all obtained from the same sample, sequenced in a study of shared clonotypes between healthy human individuals. Method: immunoSEQ multiplex PCR; TCRdb's copy keeps in-frame clones and lacks some. Of some 690,000 clones in the sample, about 90% were seen once. Sequencing input: memory CD8+ T cells from PBMCs. The subset: CD45RO+ cells pooled with CCR7-negative TemRA cells. The receptors derive from a man between 18 and 35 years old in good health. Some clones in this sample may be carry-over from other donors' samples.

The chain carries TRBV9 and TRBJ2-3; 7 positions agree with TRBD2. The CDR3 has 16 amino acids. V dropped 0 bases and J dropped 0; count of bases not matched to a gene: 4. CDR1 and CDR2 from the germline V gene are SGDLS and YYNGEE. This CDR3 is CASSVGWRGSTDTQYF. CDR3 sequence (DNA): TGTGCCAGCAGCGTAGGATGGCGGGGGAGCACAGATACGCAGTATTTT.

The chain is built from TRBV6-1 and TRBJ2-7; D might be TRBD2 (6 bases). Germline lookup yields CDR1 MNHNS and CDR2 SASEGT. The CDR3 runs 12 residues. V shed 4 bases and J shed 3 bases, with 7 bases lying between them. The CDR3 protein is CASSAGSYEQYF. For the CDR3, the DNA is TGTGCCAGCAGTGCCGGGAGCTACGAGCAGTACTTC.

V and J are TRBV27 and TRBJ1-5; weak D call: TRBD1 (5 bases). Per germline, CDR1 MNHEY and CDR2 SMNVEV (reference sequence). This CDR3 has 16 amino acids. Trimming took 5 bases from V and 2 from J, leaving 16 bases between them. As DNA, the CDR3 is TGTGCCAGCAGTCCATGGCGGGACCGAGGCAATCAGCCCCAGCATTTT. It specifies CASSPWRDRGNQPQHF.

The rearrangement links TRBV4-3 to TRBJ2-2; 7 bases agree with TRBD1. J lost 0 bases, V lost 1 base, and 8 bases had no gene match. The V gene's germline CDR1 is LGHNA and CDR2 YSLEER. The CDR3 runs to 18 residues. This chain's CDR3 is CASSQAIYRGANTGELFF. The CDR3 nucleotides read TGCGCCAGCAGCCAAGCCATTTACAGGGGTGCGAACACCGGGGAGCTGTTTTTT.

The chain links TRBV9 to TRBJ2-1; possibly TRBD2 for D (6 bases). This CDR3 has 14 residues. V lost 4 bases and J 2 bases, leaving 10 bases between the germline ends. CDR1 and CDR2 from the germline V gene are SGDLS and YYNGEE. This CDR3 reads CASSPRETYNEQFF. CDR3 coding DNA: TGTGCCAGCAGCCCCCGGGAGACCTACAATGAGCAGTTCTTC. The entire variable domain, with the rest obtained from reference TRBV9 and TRBJ2-1, is as follows: DSGVTQTPKHLITATGQRVTLRCSPRSGDLSVYWYQQSLDQGLQFLIQYYNGEERAKGNILERFSAQQFPDLHSELNLSSLELGDSALYFCASSPRETYNEQFFGPGTRLTVL.

The chain recombines TRBV6-6 with TRBJ2-2; a possible D gene is TRBD2 (5 bases). V was pared by 4 bases and J by 7 bases, with 13 bases between. CDR3 size: 14 residues. CDR1 and CDR2 (germline): MNHNY, SVGAGI (reference sequence). As DNA, the CDR3 is TGTGCCAGCAGTTTCCCGATCCGGGGCGGGGAGCTGTTTTTT. It yields the protein CASSFPIRGGELFF.

The rearrangement joins TRBV7-6 to TRBJ2-1, with no clear D. V was clipped by 5 bases and J by 8 bases, with 10 bases between them. CDR3 length equals 12 residues. Germline values: CDR1 SGHVS, CDR2 FNYEAQ. CDR3 nucleotides: TGTGCCAGCAGCGAAAATACCCATGAGCAGTTCTTC. Protein sequence: CASSENTHEQFF.

V usage is TRBV7-9 and J usage is TRBJ2-7, with a tentative D call TRBD2 (6 bases). Germline CDR1 and CDR2: SEHNR and FQNEAQ (reference sequence). There are 14 residues in the CDR3. With 2 bases removed from V and 2 bases from J, the gap between germline ends came to 10 bases. The CDR3 DNA sequence: TGTGCCAGCAGCTTATTGGGGGAGGCCTACGAGCAGTACTTC. This encodes CASSLLGEAYEQYF.

This chain links TRBV7-3 with TRBJ2-1; D could derive from TRBD1 or TRBD2 (5 bases each). This CDR3 has 16 amino acids. Germline CDR1 is SGHTA and CDR2 is FQGTGA. This CDR3 is CAESSGTFTSYNEQFF. Here the CDR3 DNA reads TGTGCGGAAAGTTCCGGGACCTTTACCTCCTACAATGAGCAGTTCTTC.

V is TRBV4-1 and J is TRBJ2-3, with D hard to call. This CDR3 has 19 residues. Trimming cost V 3 bases and J 0 bases, with 22 bases left between them. The V gene's germline CDR1 is MGHRA and CDR2 YSYEKL. The CDR3 is CASSQALVSGHTSTDTQYF. The CDR3 DNA sequence: TGCGCCAGCAGCCAGGCCCTTGTCTCAGGCCACACTAGCACAGATACGCAGTATTTT.

The chain combines TRBV9 with TRBJ2-3; D gene ambiguous. Germline V gives CDR1 SGDLS, CDR2 YYNGEE. Trimming took 0 bases from V and 4 from J, leaving 9 bases between them. The CDR3 length is 14 residues. CDR3 DNA: TGTGCCAGCAGCGTAGAAAGGTTCCCAGATACGCAGTATTTT. Encoded protein: CASSVERFPDTQYF.

This clone occurred once. The chain has TRBV15 and TRBJ1-1; TRBD1 matches 7 bases. V lost 2 bases and J lost 6; bases outside the gene matches: 9. The CDR3 runs to 15 residues. Germline V gene sequence: CDR1 LNHNV, CDR2 YYDKDF (reference sequence). The CDR3 region has the DNA TGTGCCACCAGCAGACCCCGGGACAGAACACCTGAAGCTTTCTTT. This gives the protein CATSRPRDRTPEAFF. Filled out from reference TRBV15 and TRBJ1-1, the complete variable domain reads DAMVIQNPRYQVTQFGKPVTLSCSQTLNHNVMYWYQQKSSQAPKLLFHYYDKDFNNEADTPDNFQSRRPNTSFCFLDIRSPGLGDTAMYLCATSRPRDRTPEAFFGQGTRLTVV.

The J gene is TRBJ2-7, the V gene TRBV28, with 8 bases lining up with TRBD2. CDR1 MDHEN and CDR2 SYDVKM come from the germline V gene. This CDR3 comprises 15 residues. The V segment lost 6 bases and the J segment 0 bases; nucleotides outside the gene matches: 7. The CDR3 protein is CASRLAGLSSYEQYF. The CDR3 DNA is TGTGCCAGCAGGCTAGCGGGTCTAAGCTCCTACGAGCAGTACTTC.

This clone was seen just once. The CDR3: CASSMGGRSYEQYF. The CDR3 nucleotides are TGTGCCAGTAGTATGGGGGGGCGTTCCTACGAGCAGTACTTC. The chain couples TRBV19 to TRBJ2-7, with D perhaps TRBD2 (7 bases). The CDR3 is 14 amino acids. Germline V CDR1 and CDR2: LNHDA, SQIVND (reference sequence). Trimming left V 3 bases short and J 1 base short, with 10 bases between.

This chain connects TRBV7-8 to TRBJ1-5; D gene ambiguous. Trimming shortened V by 4 bases and J by 1 base, and 17 bases separated the two germline ends. There are 17 residues in the CDR3. The V gene's germline CDR1 is SGHVS and CDR2 FQNEAQ. CDR3 region: CASSSGLSGVSNQPQHF. In nucleotides, the CDR3 is TGTGCCAGCAGCTCAGGCCTTTCCGGGGTAAGCAATCAGCCCCAGCATTTT.

The sample holds a few counts of this clone. V and J are TRBV9 and TRBJ1-1; D not certain. There are 14 residues in the CDR3. Germline assignment: CDR1 SGDLS and CDR2 YYNGEE. V was pared by 4 bases and J by 4 bases, with 14 bases between. The CDR3 DNA reads as TGTGCCAGCAGCCCCTCCGGGATTGCCACTGAAGCTTTCTTT. The encoded protein is CASSPSGIATEAFF.

The chain links TRBV6-9 to TRBJ2-4; D could derive from TRBD1 or TRBD2 (6 bases each). Germline CDR1 and CDR2: MNHGY and SVAAGI. The germline V and J ends were trimmed by 7 bases and 2 bases, with 18 bases remaining between them. The CDR3 is made up of 16 amino acids. CDR3 protein: CASTPRGRGPKNIQYF. Written as DNA, the CDR3 is TGTGCCAGCACCCCACGGGGGCGCGGGCCCAAAAACATTCAGTACTTC.

This chain uses TRBV10-3 with TRBJ1-4; D unclear. The CDR3 runs to 16 residues. The V gene's germline CDR1 is ENHRY and CDR2 SYGVKD. V lost 0 bases, J lost 5 bases, and 13 bases lay in between. CDR3 nucleotides: TGTGCCATCAGTGAGTCACCGGGGAGAACGAATGAAAAACTGTTTTTT. Protein product: CAISESPGRTNEKLFF.

The V gene is TRBV5-1, the J gene TRBJ1-2; TRBD1 might be the D (6 bases). Between the trimmed V and J ends, which lost 4 bases and 6 bases, there was a span of 19 bases. This CDR3 comprises 15 residues. Looked up from germline, CDR1 is SGHRS and CDR2 is YFSETQ. Written as DNA, the CDR3 is TGCGCCAGCAGCCCCGTGGGGGCTCCCCAGGATGGCTACACCTTC. This codes for CASSPVGAPQDGYTF.

This clone was observed a few times. The chain employs TRBV19 and TRBJ1-5; maybe TRBD1 (6 bases). The germline V gene has CDR1 LNHDA and CDR2 SQIVND (reference sequence). CDR3 size: 15 residues. Trimming removed 5 bases from V and 3 bases from J, with 14 bases in between. CDR3 in amino acids: CASSPATGINQPQHF. The CDR3 region has the DNA TGTGCCAGTAGTCCCGCGACAGGCATCAATCAGCCCCAGCATTTT.

The gene calls are TRBV19 and TRBJ1-5; a weak D match, TRBD1 (6 bases). The V end was cut by 7 bases, the J end by 3 bases, with 16 bases between. Looked up from germline, CDR1 is LNHDA and CDR2 is SQIVND (reference sequence). The CDR3 length is 15 residues. The CDR3, as DNA: TGTGCCAGTACTAATTTGGGGACATTCAATCAGCCCCAGCATTTT. This translates into CASTNLGTFNQPQHF.

The rearrangement joins TRBV27 to TRBJ1-3; D not resolved. The CDR3 covers 16 residues. CDR1 is MNHEY and CDR2 is SMNVEV in the germline V gene (reference sequence). Trimming took 5 bases from V and 0 from J, leaving 14 bases between them. CDR3 protein: CASSPTPWSSGNTIYF. Written as DNA, the CDR3 is TGTGCCAGCAGTCCAACACCCTGGAGCTCTGGAAACACCATATATTTT.

The V call is TRBV19, the J call TRBJ1-5; 7 nucleotides agree with TRBD1. The CDR3 extends over 16 amino acids. V dropped 5 bases and J dropped 4; count of bases not matched to a gene: 11. Per germline, CDR1 LNHDA and CDR2 SQIVND (reference sequence). The CDR3 DNA is TGTGCCAGTAGTGCAAAGAGGGGGCGTTTGAATCAGCCCCAGCATTTT. Protein product: CASSAKRGRLNQPQHF.

The gene calls are TRBV7-9 and TRBJ2-7, with 9 bases matching TRBD2. V trimming: 5 bases; J trimming: 6 bases; junction bases outside the gene matches: 8. CDR3 length equals 14 residues. CDR1 SEHNR and CDR2 FQNEAQ come from the germline V gene (reference sequence). In nucleotides, the CDR3 is TGTGCCAGCAGCCCAGAGGGACTAGCCCGCGAGCAGTACTTC. As protein: CASSPEGLAREQYF.

This chain joins TRBV9 and TRBJ2-7; unclear D gene. Germline CDR1 reads SGDLS; CDR2 reads YYNGEE. This CDR3 contains 13 residues. V lost 3 bases and J lost 5, with 12 bases in between. In DNA, the CDR3 is TGTGCCAGCAGCGGAATCGTCCGAGACGAGCAGTACTTC. It codes for CASSGIVRDEQYF.

This clone turned up a few times. CDR3 region: CARSQGSEAFF. DNA of the CDR3: TGTGCCAGGAGCCAGGGGTCGGAAGCTTTCTTT. The V gene is TRBV2, the J gene TRBJ1-1; D is possibly TRBD1 (6 bases). CDR3 size: 11 residues. From germline, CDR1 is SNHLY and CDR2 FYNNEI. The germline V and J ends were trimmed by 9 bases and 8 bases, with 13 bases remaining between them.

The rearrangement joins TRBV29-1 to TRBJ2-5, with 7 bases that match TRBD2. Germline-derived CDR1 and CDR2 are SQVTM and ANQGSEA. V lost 3 bases and J lost 2; bases outside the gene matches: 3. The CDR3 runs to 13 residues. Here the CDR3 DNA reads TGCAGCGTTGACCTAGCGGCTCAAGAGACCCAGTACTTC. This translates into CSVDLAAQETQYF.

A single count supports this clone. The gene calls are TRBV11-2 and TRBJ1-3; D remains ambiguous. CDR1 is SGHAT, CDR2 FQNNGV, per germline. The V end lost 5 bases, the J end lost 0 bases, and 2 bases lay between the germline ends. The length of the CDR3 is 12 residues. CDR3 in amino acids: CASSPSGNTIYF. The CDR3 DNA reads TGTGCCAGCAGCCCCTCTGGAAACACCATATATTTT.

The DNA of the CDR3 is TGCGCCAGCAGCCGGCAGGGGCCTGCGAACACCGGGGAGCTGTTTTTT. It codes for CASSRQGPANTGELFF. The chain has TRBV4-1 and TRBJ2-2, with TRBD1 as a possible D gene (6 bases). Trimming took off 4 bases at V and 0 bases at J, with 12 bases between the two ends. The CDR3 contains 16 residues. Per germline, CDR1 MGHRA and CDR2 YSYEKL.